This T cell receptor beta chain appears in the sequencing data of a study of T cell responses to AZD1222 COVID-19 vaccine. Background on the study: Researchers grouped second doses given at about 4 or about 12 weeks into one pool.

Repertoires were generated with immunoSEQ multiplex PCR, while TCRdb's copy carries only in-frame clones and drops some. Among around 140,000 clones listed, 89% were seen once. V lost 3 bases to trimming and J lost 0 bases; unmatched junction nucleotides: 4. In germline, CDR1 is LNHNV, CDR2 YYDKDF (reference sequence). The CDR3 is made up of 15 amino acids. This chain connects TRBV15 to TRBJ2-7; 8 bases line up with TRBD1. This TCR was sampled from an adult in good health. The sequences come from peripheral blood, collected on day 0 of AZD1222 vaccination. Here the CDR3 reads CATSRTGEPSYEQYF. CDR3 DNA: TGTGCCACCAGCAGGACAGGGGAGCCCTCCTACGAGCAGTACTTC.